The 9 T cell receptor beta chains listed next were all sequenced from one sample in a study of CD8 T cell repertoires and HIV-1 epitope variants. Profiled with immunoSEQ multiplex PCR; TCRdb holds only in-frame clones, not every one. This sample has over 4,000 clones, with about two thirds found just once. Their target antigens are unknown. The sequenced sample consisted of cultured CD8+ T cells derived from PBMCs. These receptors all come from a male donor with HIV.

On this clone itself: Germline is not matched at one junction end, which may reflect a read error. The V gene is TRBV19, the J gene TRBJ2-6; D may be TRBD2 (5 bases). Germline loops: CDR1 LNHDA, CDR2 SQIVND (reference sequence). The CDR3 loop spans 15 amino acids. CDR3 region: CASSIPGTGANVLTF. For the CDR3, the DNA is TGTGCCAGCAGTATTCCCGGGACTGGGGCCAACGTCCTGACTTTC.

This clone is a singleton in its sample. The chain's CDR3 is CASSARGQGNEKLFF. In DNA, the CDR3 is TGTGCCAGCAGTGCTAGGGGACAGGGGAATGAAAAACTGTTTTTT. The chain employs TRBV6-1 and TRBJ1-4; 10 bases are shared with TRBD1. Per the germline V gene, CDR1 is MNHNS and CDR2 is SASEGT. The length of the CDR3 is 15 residues. With 4 bases clipped from V and 5 bases from J, the junction kept 4 bases outside the gene matches.

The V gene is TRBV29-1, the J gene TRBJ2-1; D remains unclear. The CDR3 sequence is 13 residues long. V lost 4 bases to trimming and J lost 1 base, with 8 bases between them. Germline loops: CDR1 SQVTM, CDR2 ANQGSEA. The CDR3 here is CSVVRPSYNEQFF. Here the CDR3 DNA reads TGCAGCGTTGTTCGCCCGTCCTACAATGAGCAGTTCTTC.

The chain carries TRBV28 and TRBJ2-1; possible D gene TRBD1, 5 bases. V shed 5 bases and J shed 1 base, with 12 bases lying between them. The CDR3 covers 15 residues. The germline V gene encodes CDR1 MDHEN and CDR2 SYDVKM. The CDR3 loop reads CASSPLTDSYNEQFF. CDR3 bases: TGTGCCAGCAGTCCCCTGACAGATTCCTACAATGAGCAGTTCTTC.

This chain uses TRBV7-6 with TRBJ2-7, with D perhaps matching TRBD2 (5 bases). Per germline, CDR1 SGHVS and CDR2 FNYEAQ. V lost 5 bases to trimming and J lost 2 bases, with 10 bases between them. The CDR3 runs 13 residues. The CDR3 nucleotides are TGTGCCAGCAGCCCCTCGGGGACCTACGAGCAGTACTTC. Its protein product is CASSPSGTYEQYF.

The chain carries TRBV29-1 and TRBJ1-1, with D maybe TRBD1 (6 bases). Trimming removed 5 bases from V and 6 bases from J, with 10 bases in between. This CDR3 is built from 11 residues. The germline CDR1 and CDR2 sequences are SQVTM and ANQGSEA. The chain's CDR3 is CSVLQGAEAFF. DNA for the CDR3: TGCAGCGTTTTACAGGGTGCTGAAGCTTTCTTT.

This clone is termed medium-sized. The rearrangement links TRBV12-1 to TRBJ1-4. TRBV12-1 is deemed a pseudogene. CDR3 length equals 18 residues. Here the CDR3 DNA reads TGTGCCAGCAGCTTTGGCGGACCGAACCCAGCAACTAATGAAAAACTGTTTTTT. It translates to CASSFGGPNPATNEKLFF.

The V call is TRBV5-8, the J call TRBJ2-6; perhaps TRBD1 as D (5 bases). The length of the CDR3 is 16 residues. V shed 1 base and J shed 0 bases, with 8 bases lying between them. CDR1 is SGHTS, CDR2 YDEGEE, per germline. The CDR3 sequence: CASSLRQRSGANVLTF. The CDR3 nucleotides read TGTGCCAGCAGCTTGAGACAGCGCTCTGGGGCCAACGTCCTGACTTTC.

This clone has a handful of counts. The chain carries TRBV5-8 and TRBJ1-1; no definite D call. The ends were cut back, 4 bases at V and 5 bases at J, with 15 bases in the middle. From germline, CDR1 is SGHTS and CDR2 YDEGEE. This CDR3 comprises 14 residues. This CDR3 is CASSNEPGRTEAFF. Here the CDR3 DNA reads TGTGCCAGCAGCAACGAACCGGGAAGGACTGAAGCTTTCTTT.